The source of this TCR beta chain is a study of radiation and T cells in renal cell carcinoma. This CDR3 spans 14 amino acids. Trimming took 1 base from V and 2 from J; bases not matched to a gene: 3. Germline CDR1 and CDR2: SGHDT and YYEEEE. Described time point: blood 2 weeks post-SBRT. Treatment specified: 15 Gy SBRT to primary tumor, nephrectomy 4 weeks later. Profiling relied on immunoSEQ multiplex PCR, and the TCRdb table lists in-frame clones only, not all of them. The sample lists roughly 130,000 clones; 88% were seen once. The source of this sequence is a woman in her 70s with renal cell carcinoma. The chain joins TRBV5-6 to TRBJ2-7; 7 bases are a match to TRBD1. Source: blood, taken from a patient whose treatment included radiotherapy and nephrectomy. CDR3 bases: TGTGCCAGCAGCTTGACAGGGGCCCCCTACGAGCAGTACTTC. Its protein product is CASSLTGAPYEQYF.